One sample yielded the 19 T cell receptor beta chains listed below, sequenced in a study of breast tumors, draining lymph nodes, adjacent tissues. The lymph nodes were axillary draining lymph nodes from breast cancer patients. One entry per CDR3 protein results from TCRdb running MiXCR on the multiplex PCR reads. The sample has around 300,000 distinct CDR3 sequences; 30% to 35% are singletons. The sample was axillary lymph node tissue. The receptors were gathered from a female donor with breast cancer. Some clones in this sample may be carry-over from other donors' samples.

The gene calls are TRBV24-1 and TRBJ2-1; 8 bases map to TRBD2. The CDR3 runs 13 residues. V was clipped by 8 bases and J by 8 bases; unmatched bases: 7. CDR1 is KGHDR and CDR2 is SFDVKD in the germline V gene. CDR3 sequence (DNA): TGTGCCACCAACCCGGGACTAGGGTATGAGCAGTTCTTC. It translates to CATNPGLGYEQFF.

With regard to this clonotype: A much larger clone is a single base away; this may be a read error. V gene TRBV9 combines with J gene TRBJ2-5, with TRBD1 as a possible D gene (6 bases). The CDR3 is made up of 14 amino acids. Germline V gene data show CDR1 as SGDLS and CDR2 as YYNGEE. The CDR3 region is CASSPGTPQETQSF. As DNA, the CDR3 is TGTGCCAGCAGCCCTGGGACACCACAAGAGACCCAGTCCTTC.

This clonotype has ten or more counts. The J gene is TRBJ2-2, the V gene TRBV5-1, with 8 bases lining up with TRBD2. Germline V gene sequence: CDR1 SGHRS, CDR2 YFSETQ. Unmatched junction bases numbered 5, after V lost 4 bases and J lost 6 bases. This CDR3 contains 14 residues. This CDR3 reads CASSSSGTPGELFF. The CDR3 DNA sequence: TGCGCCAGCAGCAGTAGCGGGACGCCCGGGGAGCTGTTTTTT.

This clonotype was observed a few times. The gene calls are TRBV28 and TRBJ2-2, with a weak D call TRBD2 (5 bases). With 4 bases removed from V and 9 bases from J, the gap between germline ends came to 15 bases. CDR1 and CDR2 from the germline V gene are MDHEN and SYDVKM. The CDR3 has 14 amino acids. Written as DNA, the CDR3 is TGTGCCAGCAGTTCCGACTACGAGCCCCGGGAGCTGTTTTTT. Translation: CASSSDYEPRELFF. The full variable domain, its missing parts supplied by reference TRBV28 and TRBJ2-2, is DVKVTQSSRYLVKRTGEKVFLECVQDMDHENMFWYRQDPGLGLRLIYFSYDVKMKEKGDIPEGYSVSREKKERFSLILESASTNQTSMYLCASSSDYEPRELFFGEGSRLTVL.

This clonotype was seen at least ten times. The chain joins TRBV20-1 to TRBJ2-1; D gene ambiguous. V gave up 6 bases and J gave up 4 bases, with 10 bases separating them. The CDR3 totals 12 residues. Germline CDR1 and CDR2: DFQATT and SNEGSKA (reference sequence). CDR3 nucleotides: TGCAGTGCAAGTAGACGATACAATGAGCAGTTCTTC. The encoded protein is CSASRRYNEQFF.

This clonotype was picked up many times. The V gene is TRBV12-5, the J gene TRBJ1-5, with 7 bases fitting TRBD1. The junction had 5 bases not matched to a gene; V was cut back by 5 bases and J by 7 bases. The CDR3 runs 13 residues. Per the germline V gene, CDR1 is LGHNT and CDR2 is FRNRAP. The chain's CDR3 is CASGKTGDQPQHF. In DNA, the CDR3 is TGTGCTAGTGGTAAAACAGGGGACCAGCCCCAGCATTTT.

This clonotype was seen repeatedly, ten times or more. V and J are TRBV19 and TRBJ2-5; 11 bases map to TRBD1. V was clipped by 4 bases and J by 4 bases; unmatched bases: 2. The V gene's germline CDR1 is LNHDA and CDR2 SQIVND (reference sequence). The CDR3 totals 14 residues. The CDR3 reads CASSKDRGRETQYF. The CDR3 region has the DNA TGTGCCAGTAGTAAGGACAGGGGGCGAGAGACCCAGTACTTC.

The sample holds many counts of this clonotype. V usage is TRBV7-9 and J usage is TRBJ2-7; 12 bases map to TRBD1. The junction had 5 bases not matched to a gene; V was cut back by 4 bases and J by 7 bases. CDR3 length equals 14 residues. Germline CDR1 and CDR2: SEHNR and FQNEAQ (reference sequence). The CDR3 DNA reads TGTGCCAGCAGCTCGGGACAGGGGGCGCGGGAGCAGTACTTC. The encoded protein is CASSSGQGAREQYF.

This clonotype was found once. The chain recombines TRBV20-1 with TRBJ2-1; 8 nucleotides line up with TRBD1. Germline CDR1 is DFQATT and CDR2 is SNEGSKA (reference sequence). CDR3 length equals 13 residues. After removal of 8 bases from V and 8 bases from J, the junction contained 11 bases not matched to a gene. The DNA for the CDR3 is TGCAGTTACTACAGGGGGGCTGGGGATGAGCAGTTCTTC. The encoded protein is CSYYRGAGDEQFF.

This clonotype occurred many times. The chain is built from TRBV6-5 and TRBJ1-2, with TRBD1 matching over 9 bases. The CDR3 contains 14 residues. V trimming: 7 bases; J trimming: 3 bases; junction bases outside the gene matches: 6. Germline V gene data show CDR1 as MNHEY and CDR2 as SVGAGI. CDR3 residues: CASKITGGDYGYTF. DNA of the CDR3: TGTGCCAGCAAGATTACAGGGGGCGACTATGGCTACACCTTC.

This clonotype was counted many times. This chain uses TRBV12-3 or TRBV12-4 with TRBJ2-2; D call uncertain. V lost 2 bases and J 5 bases, leaving 6 bases between the germline ends. The length of the CDR3 is 13 residues. CDR3 loop: CASSLKATGELFF. CDR3 nucleotide sequence: TGTGCCAGCAGTTTAAAGGCGACCGGGGAGCTGTTTTTT.

This clonotype was found many times. V usage is TRBV5-4 and J usage is TRBJ2-3; D may be TRBD1 (5 bases). With 4 bases removed from V and 6 bases from J, the gap between germline ends came to 24 bases. Germline lookup yields CDR1 SGHNT and CDR2 YYREEE (reference sequence). The length of the CDR3 is 17 residues. CDR3 coding DNA: TGTGCCAGCAGCCCGGGCACAACAGGTGGCGTCAAGGATACGCAGTATTTT. Residues: CASSPGTTGGVKDTQYF. The complete variable domain, with remaining parts taken from reference TRBV5-4 and TRBJ2-3, reads ETGVTQSPTHLIKTRGQQVTLRCSSQSGHNTVSWYQQALGQGPQFIFQYYREEENGRGNFPPRFSGLQFPNYSSELNVNALELDDSALYLCASSPGTTGGVKDTQYFGPGTRLTVL.

This sequence joins TRBV20-1 and TRBJ1-1, with TRBD1 matching 7 bases. The CDR3 runs to 15 residues. V shed 3 bases and J 1 base; nucleotides not matched to a gene: 8. Germline-derived CDR1 and CDR2 are DFQATT and SNEGSKA (reference sequence). CDR3 bases: TGCAGTGCTAGCATCAGACAGGGCCCGAACACTGAAGCTTTCTTT. It specifies CSASIRQGPNTEAFF.

This clonotype was picked up many times. The V gene is TRBV24-1, the J gene TRBJ2-3, with 9 bases aligning to TRBD2. Germline loops: CDR1 KGHDR, CDR2 SFDVKD. V trimming: 5 bases; J trimming: 2 bases; junction bases outside the gene matches: 10. This CDR3 is built from 17 residues. The CDR3 DNA is TGTGCCACCAGTGTGGGCCCGACTAGCGGATACACAGATACGCAGTATTTT. Translation: CATSVGPTSGYTDTQYF.

V and J are TRBV2 and TRBJ2-1, with no clear D. Germline V CDR1 and CDR2: SNHLY, FYNNEI. CDR3 size: 12 residues. Trimming removed 8 bases at V and 6 bases at J, with 11 bases between. The CDR3 spells CASGAPRNEQFF. CDR3 bases: TGTGCCAGCGGTGCCCCACGCAATGAGCAGTTCTTC.

There are many counts of this clonotype. The chain carries TRBV5-6 and TRBJ2-3; D gene ambiguous. This CDR3 comprises 14 residues. The germline CDR1 and CDR2 sequences are SGHDT and YYEEEE. Trimming shortened V by 2 bases and J by 1 base, and 8 bases separated the two germline ends. In nucleotides, the CDR3 is TGTGCCAGCAGCTTTTTCCAGGGCACAGATACGCAGTATTTT. This translates into CASSFFQGTDTQYF.

This clonotype turned up a few times. This chain connects TRBV27 to TRBJ2-7; weak D call: TRBD2 (6 bases). The V and J ends lost 8 bases and 2 bases respectively, with 13 bases between them. The germline V gene has CDR1 MNHEY and CDR2 SMNVEV (reference sequence). The CDR3 spans 13 residues. As DNA, the CDR3 is TGTGCCAGCGGGGGACTGATACCCTACGAGCAGTACTTC. It translates to CASGGLIPYEQYF.

Many counts were recorded for this clonotype. The genes are TRBV6-5 and TRBJ2-5, with 7 bases aligning to TRBD2. Germline lookup yields CDR1 MNHEY and CDR2 SVGAGI. The CDR3 is made up of 15 amino acids. V lost 1 base and J lost 2; bases outside the gene matches: 4. This CDR3 is CASSYLQRGQETQYF. In DNA, the CDR3 is TGTGCCAGCAGTTACTTGCAGCGGGGTCAAGAGACCCAGTACTTC.

With respect to this clonotype: A much larger clonotype is one base distant, so this may be a read error. The chain uses TRBV15 and TRBJ2-1, with TRBD2 matching 8 bases. Per the germline V gene, CDR1 is LNHNV and CDR2 is YYDKDF (reference sequence). The CDR3 runs 15 residues. The CDR3 DNA reads TGTGCCACCAGCAAATGGCGGGAGGCCCACAATGAGCGGTTCTTC. Translation gives CATSKWREAHNERFF.